This T cell receptor (beta chain) stems from a study of T cells in Graves' hyperthyroidism and ophthalmopathy. Notes on the study in general: The model made its ophthalmopathy prediction, and onset followed a median about 6.8 months later.

To note about this clonotype: Its target is unknown. This clone may be a read error of a much larger clone one base away.

RNA transcripts provided the source from which TCR beta CDR3 regions were amplified. The HTBI primer set was used in a first-round RT-PCR of the TCR CDR3. A single record per CDR3 protein comes from TCRdb applying MiXCR to the multiplex PCR reads. The sample includes a few hundred thousand distinct CDR3 sequences, 22% of them seen just once. PBMCs were collected from an approximately 10 ml volume of fresh peripheral blood. Germline CDR1 is LGHNA and CDR2 is YNFKEQ. This CDR3 contains 14 residues. Sample: blood. The clonotype originates from a man aged 25 to 40 with Graves' ophthalmopathy. The chain links TRBV4-2 to TRBJ1-4, with D maybe TRBD1 (6 bases). As DNA, the CDR3 is TGTACCAGCAGCCAAGTAGAGGGGGATGAAAAACTGTTTTTT. Its protein is CTSSQVEGDEKLFF.